What follows describes a single T cell receptor (beta chain). Next came a second PCR, run for about 6 to 11 cycles, which used a sample-barcoded 5' primer along with a J-beta primer mix. TCRdb reanalysed the 5' RACE reads using MiXCR and keeps one entry per CDR3 protein. The sample gives 760,000 or so distinct CDR3 sequences, about 25% of which show up once; more than 7.5% is in the top ten. This sample stems from a study of blood T cells in healthy people across ages. The CDR3 contains 12 residues. Germline lookup yields CDR1 DFQATT and CDR2 SNEGSKA (reference sequence). The V end lost 6 bases, the J end lost 7 bases, and 12 bases lay between the germline ends. These data also featured in a second study, about T cells of mothers and their children.

The specimen was blood. This TCR was sampled from a boy younger than 18 in good health. This sequence joins TRBV20-1 and TRBJ1-4; possible D gene TRBD1, 5 bases. The CDR3 sequence: CSANRGVEKLFF. CDR3 in DNA: TGCAGTGCCAACCGGGGCGTTGAAAAACTGTTTTTT.